Listed here is a single TCR beta chain. Its matching antigen is unknown. This entry is derived from a study of identical twins. One entry per CDR3 protein results from TCRdb running MiXCR on the 5' RACE reads. The sample includes about 720,000 distinct CDR3 sequences, over 15% of them seen just once. The CDR3 consists of 17 residues. Per the germline V gene, CDR1 is LGHNA and CDR2 is YNFKEQ. After removal of 2 bases from V and 2 bases from J, the junction contained 8 bases not matched to a gene. Only healthy Caucasians were enrolled as donors. Broader study findings: Fewer insertions characterized abundant cord blood beta clonotypes, whereas memory repertoires showed none.

The same specimen was also included in a second study, on T cells expressing NK-cell markers. That study adds: Of the CD8+ T cells in about 6 donors, roughly 1.0-7.5% belonged to dominant NKG2C+ clonotypes.

V usage is TRBV4-2 and J usage is TRBJ2-1; 8 bases align to TRBD2. Input material: PBMCs. The sequence was obtained from a woman between 18 and 29 years old in good health. CDR3 nucleotide sequence: TGTGCCAGCAGCCAACCCAGCGGGAGAATCACCTACAATGAGCAGTTCTTC. It specifies CASSQPSGRITYNEQFF.